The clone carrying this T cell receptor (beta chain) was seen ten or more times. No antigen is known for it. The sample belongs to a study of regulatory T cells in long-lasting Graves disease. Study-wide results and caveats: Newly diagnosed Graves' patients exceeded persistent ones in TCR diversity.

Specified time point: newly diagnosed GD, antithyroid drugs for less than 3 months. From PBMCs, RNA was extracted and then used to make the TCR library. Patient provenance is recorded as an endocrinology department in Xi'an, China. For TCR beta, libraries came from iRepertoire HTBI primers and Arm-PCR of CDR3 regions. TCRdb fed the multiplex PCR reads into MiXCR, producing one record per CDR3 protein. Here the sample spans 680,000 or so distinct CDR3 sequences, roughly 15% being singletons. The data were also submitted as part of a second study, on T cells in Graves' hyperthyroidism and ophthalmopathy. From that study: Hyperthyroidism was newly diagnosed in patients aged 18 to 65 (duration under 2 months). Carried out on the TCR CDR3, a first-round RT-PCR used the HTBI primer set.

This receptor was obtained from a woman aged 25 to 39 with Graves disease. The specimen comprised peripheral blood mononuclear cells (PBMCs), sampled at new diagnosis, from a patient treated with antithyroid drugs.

The CDR3: CASFSGVIDPGAFF. For the CDR3, the DNA is TGTGCCAGCTTCTCAGGGGTTATAGACCCAGGGGCTTTCTTT. The chain combines TRBV28 with TRBJ1-1; the D gene is possibly TRBD1 (6 bases). The CDR3 runs 14 residues. The germline CDR1 and CDR2 sequences are MDHEN and SYDVKM. V lost 8 bases to trimming and J lost 11 bases, with 24 bases between them. Variable domain in full (rest from reference TRBV28 and TRBJ1-1): DVKVTQSSRYLVKRTGEKVFLECVQDMDHENMFWYRQDPGLGLRLIYFSYDVKMKEKGDIPEGYSVSREKKERFSLILESASTNQTSMYLCASFSGVIDPGAFFGQGTRLTVV.